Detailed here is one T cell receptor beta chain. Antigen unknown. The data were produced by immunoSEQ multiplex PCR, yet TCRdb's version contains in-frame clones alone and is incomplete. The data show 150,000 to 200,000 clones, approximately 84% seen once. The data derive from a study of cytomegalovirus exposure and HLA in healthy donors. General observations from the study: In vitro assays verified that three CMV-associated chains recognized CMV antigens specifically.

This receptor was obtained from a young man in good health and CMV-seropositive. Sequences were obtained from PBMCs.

As DNA, the CDR3 is TGCGCCAGCAGTTTACCGGGACAGCTCTATGGCTACACCTTC. Protein product: CASSLPGQLYGYTF. This chain links TRBV5-1 with TRBJ1-2, with 7 bases lining up with TRBD1. Per germline, CDR1 SGHRS and CDR2 YFSETQ. Trimming removed 5 bases from V and 4 bases from J; junction bases left unmatched: 8. This CDR3 is built from 14 residues.